The rows below give T cell receptor beta chains drawn from one sample of a study of identical twins. TCRdb used MiXCR to reprocess the 5' RACE reads, holding one entry per CDR3 protein. The table shows roughly 720,000 distinct CDR3 sequences, with 15% to 20% occurring only once. The sample was also reused in another study, on T cells expressing NK-cell markers.

The specimen was PBMCs. The origin of the receptors is a woman aged 18 to 35 in good health. The CDR3 runs from the conserved cysteine through the conserved F or W. A D gene is named only where the DNA matches it firmly. Clone sizes are given selectively: once, few, many, or a class where the clone is expanded.

J | D | size | V | CDR3 | DNA
TRBJ2-3 | TRBD2 | few | TRBV6-1 | CASKGLAGSSPDTQYF | TGTGCCAGCAAGGGACTAGCGGGATCATCCCCCGATACGCAGTATTTT
TRBJ2-7 | . | . | TRBV20-1 | CSARDQVLSYEQYF | TGCAGTGCTAGAGATCAGGTCCTCAGCTACGAGCAGTACTTC
TRBJ2-7 | TRBD1 | few | TRBV29-1 | CSVVDRGFGYF | TGCAGCGTCGTTGACAGGGGATTCGGGTACTTC
TRBJ2-3 | TRBD2 | medium-sized | TRBV7-9 | CASSLATSGDTDTQYF | TGTGCCAGCAGCTTAGCGACTAGCGGGGACACAGATACGCAGTATTTT
TRBJ1-5 | TRBD1 | . | TRBV12-3/TRBV12-4 | CASSSDRARQPQHF | TGTGCCAGCAGTTCAGACAGGGCACGTCAGCCCCAGCATTTT
TRBJ2-4 | TRBD1 | . | TRBV4-3 | CASSQDGPAGGWNIQYF | TGCGCCAGCAGCCAAGATGGTCCGGCAGGGGGCTGGAACATTCAGTACTTC
TRBJ2-5 | . | . | TRBV7-9 | CASSRLGQETQYF | TGTGCCAGCAGCCGCCTGGGACAAGAGACCCAGTACTTC
TRBJ2-2 | . | . | TRBV27 | CASSPELTGELFF | TGTGCCAGCAGTCCTGAGTTAACCGGGGAGCTGTTTTTT
TRBJ2-2 | . | once | TRBV4-3 | CASSQPGELFF | TGCGCCAGCAGTCAACCTGGGGAGCTGTTTTTT
TRBJ2-7 | . | few | TRBV25-1 | CASSGRPYEQYF | TGTGCCAGCAGTGGGCGGCCCTACGAGCAGTACTTC
TRBJ2-3 | . | . | TRBV11-2 | CASSFSGGAAQYF | TGTGCCAGCAGCTTCAGTGGGGGGGCGGCGCAGTATTTT
TRBJ2-2 | . | . | TRBV15 | CATSRGYDRNTGELFF | TGTGCCACCAGCAGAGGCTACGACAGAAACACCGGGGAGCTGTTTTTT
TRBJ2-1 | . | . | TRBV6-2/TRBV6-3 | CASSSRGDSSYNEQFF | TGTGCCAGCAGCTCCAGGGGAGATAGCTCCTACAATGAGCAGTTCTTC
TRBJ1-3 | . | many | TRBV7-2 | CASSPSGNTIYF | TGTGCCAGCTCACCCTCTGGAAACACCATATATTTT
TRBJ2-6 | . | . | TRBV29-1 | CSVGFSGANVLTF | TGCAGCGTTGGTTTCTCTGGGGCCAACGTCCTGACTTTC
TRBJ2-5 | . | . | TRBV5-1 | CASSYSQVGETQYF | TGCGCCAGCAGCTATAGTCAGGTCGGAGAGACCCAGTACTTC
TRBJ1-1 | TRBD1 | few | TRBV29-1 | CSGGQGSTEAFF | TGCAGCGGAGGACAGGGAAGCACTGAAGCTTTCTTT
TRBJ2-7 | . | few | TRBV6-2/TRBV6-3 | CASSYSRWVESYEQYF | TGTGCCAGCAGTTACTCGAGGTGGGTCGAGTCCTACGAGCAGTACTTC
TRBJ2-3 | TRBD2 | few | TRBV18 | CASSPRLAGALSSTDTQYF | TGTGCCAGCTCACCACGACTAGCGGGGGCCCTATCTAGCACAGATACGCAGTATTTT
TRBJ2-1 | TRBD2 | few | TRBV24-1 | CATSDARTSGGRDEQFF | TGTGCCACCAGTGACGCACGCACTAGCGGGGGTAGAGATGAGCAGTTCTTC
TRBJ2-5 | . | . | TRBV11-2 | CASTSPGAGTQYF | TGTGCCAGCACCTCTCCAGGGGCTGGGACCCAGTACTTC
TRBJ2-5 | . | few | TRBV5-6 | CASKKGELQETQYF | TGTGCCAGCAAAAAAGGAGAACTCCAAGAGACCCAGTACTTC
TRBJ2-7 | TRBD2 | few | TRBV20-1 | CSARESYEQYF | TGCAGTGCGCGGGAGAGCTACGAGCAGTACTTC
TRBJ2-7 | . | many | TRBV6-5 | CASRQGRNEQYF | TGTGCCAGCAGGCAGGGAAGAAACGAGCAGTACTTC
TRBJ1-1 | . | few | TRBV12-3/TRBV12-4 | CASSFRLRNTEAFF | TGTGCCAGCAGTTTCAGGCTACGAAACACTGAAGCTTTCTTT
TRBJ2-1 | TRBD2 | . | TRBV7-6 | CASSLFGTPTSGRGGEQFF | TGTGCCAGCAGCTTATTTGGTACACCGACTAGCGGGAGGGGAGGCGAGCAGTTCTTC
TRBJ1-5 | . | . | TRBV6-1 | CASRPLGGQPQHF | TGTGCCAGCAGACCCTTGGGTGGGCAGCCCCAGCATTTT
TRBJ2-1 | . | . | TRBV11-3 | CASSPVFGGDYNEQFF | TGTGCCAGCAGCCCGGTTTTCGGGGGAGACTACAATGAGCAGTTCTTC
TRBJ1-2 | . | . | TRBV20-1 | CKGLQGEDRDGYTF | TGCAAAGGGCTACAGGGAGAAGATCGGGATGGCTACACCTTC
TRBJ1-2 | . | . | TRBV10-2 | CATSTSIGKTYGYTF | TGCGCCACATCAACGTCAATAGGGAAAACCTATGGCTACACCTTC
TRBJ2-1 | . | . | TRBV12-3/TRBV12-4 | CASSQYGGNEQFF | TGTGCCAGCAGCCAATACGGGGGCAATGAGCAGTTCTTC
TRBJ2-7 | . | few | TRBV6-5 | CASSYSPYRAEQYF | TGTGCCAGCAGTTACTCGCCTTACCGCGCCGAGCAGTACTTC
TRBJ1-4 | TRBD1 | . | TRBV7-8 | CASTQGQLNEKLFF | TGTGCCAGCACACAGGGACAGCTAAATGAAAAACTGTTTTTT
TRBJ1-6 | TRBD1 | few | TRBV20-1 | CSATLWDRDWGSPLHF | TGCAGTGCTACCCTCTGGGACAGGGATTGGGGGTCACCCCTCCACTTT
TRBJ2-7 | . | . | TRBV7-9 | CASSSSEAGQYF | TGTGCCAGCAGCTCGTCGGAAGCGGGGCAGTACTTC
TRBJ1-1 | . | few | TRBV20-1 | CSARKARDTEAFF | TGCAGTGCTCGTAAAGCCAGAGACACTGAAGCTTTCTTT